This is a list of T cell receptor beta chains from one sample in a study of response to subunit inactivated influenza vaccine. TCRdb used MiXCR to reprocess the RT-PCR reads, holding one entry per CDR3 protein. The data contain about 700,000 distinct CDR3 sequences, about 15% of them seen just once; the ten biggest clones take up about 9.9%. This material consisted of PBMCs from blood, taken 11 to 12 days after vaccination. The origin of the receptors is a man aged 45 to 65 who received an inactivated influenza vaccine. CDR3s include the opening cysteine and the closing phenylalanine or tryptophan. The D gene is left open where the match is weak. Clone size appears in some rows only: once, few, many, or a class for an expanded clone.

d_gene,abundance,j_gene,v_gene,CDR3nt,CDR3aa
TRBD1,few,TRBJ2-1,TRBV7-9,TGTGCCAGCAGCTCCGGACGACAGGGGAACAACAATGAGCAGTTCTTC,CASSSGRQGNNNEQFF
NA,NA,TRBJ2-5,TRBV20-1,TGCAGTGCTGGTCGGAGTGTTAAAGAGACCCAGTACTTC,CSAGRSVKETQYF
NA,NA,TRBJ1-1,TRBV18,TGTGCCAGCTCACCACCTGCCCAGGGACGCCTGAACACTGAAGCTTTCTTT,CASSPPAQGRLNTEAFF
NA,few,TRBJ1-1,TRBV7-2,TGTGCCAGCAGCTTAGAGGGCAGTGTGGGCACTGAAGCTTTCTTT,CASSLEGSVGTEAFF
NA,few,TRBJ2-7,TRBV6-5,TGTGCCAGCAGTTACGCCCCCCGGTACGAGCAGTACTTC,CASSYAPRYEQYF
NA,NA,TRBJ2-3,TRBV7-3,TGTGCCAGCAGCTTATTCCCCAAGGATACGCAGTATTTT,CASSLFPKDTQYF
NA,many,TRBJ2-1,TRBV29-1,TGCAGCGTTCCCAAACCGGGACACTTCTACAATGAGCAGTTCTTC,CSVPKPGHFYNEQFF
NA,NA,TRBJ1-6,TRBV28,TGTGCCAGCAGGGTTATAGGGAATAATTCACCCCTCCACTTT,CASRVIGNNSPLHF
TRBD1,few,TRBJ1-1,TRBV12-3/TRBV12-4,TGTGCCAGCAGTCCCCCGAAAGACAGGGTTAGTGAAGCTTTCTTT,CASSPPKDRVSEAFF
TRBD2,NA,TRBJ2-1,TRBV29-1,TGCAGCGTTGTTGGGACTAGCGGGAGCAGCCATGAGCAGTTCTTC,CSVVGTSGSSHEQFF
NA,NA,TRBJ1-2,TRBV4-1,TGCGCCAGCAGCCCAGGGAGGGTAGACTATGGCTACACCTTC,CASSPGRVDYGYTF
NA,NA,TRBJ2-1,TRBV30,TGTGCCTGGAGTGTACACAGGGTCAATGAGCAGTTCTTC,CAWSVHRVNEQFF
NA,many,TRBJ2-7,TRBV12-3/TRBV12-4,TGTGCCAGCAGTTTCCACCCACAAGGCGAGCAGTACTTC,CASSFHPQGEQYF
NA,few,TRBJ2-4,TRBV29-1,TGCAGCGCCAGGGTTGCGGGCAAAAACATTCAGTACTTC,CSARVAGKNIQYF
TRBD2,few,TRBJ2-7,TRBV7-2,TGTGCCAGCAGCCTAGGACTAGCGGGAGGGTCCTCCTACGAGCAGTACTTC,CASSLGLAGGSSYEQYF
TRBD2,NA,TRBJ2-3,TRBV28,TGTGCCAGCAGTTTAGGGGCTGGGTGGAGCGGGAGCCTTCATACGCAGTATTTT,CASSLGAGWSGSLHTQYF
TRBD2,few,TRBJ2-5,TRBV6-2/TRBV6-3,TGTGCCAGCAGTCGAACTAGCGGTCACCAAGAGACCCAGTACTTC,CASSRTSGHQETQYF
TRBD2,NA,TRBJ2-7,TRBV5-1,TGCGCCAGCAGCTTGGGGACTAGCGGGGACTCCTACGAGCAGTACTTC,CASSLGTSGDSYEQYF
NA,NA,TRBJ1-2,TRBV20-1,TGCAGTGCCCCCGCACGGAGAAATAACTATGGCTACACCTTC,CSAPARRNNYGYTF
NA,NA,TRBJ2-1,TRBV7-9,TGTGCCAGCAGCTCGAAGGGACCCTACAATGAGCAGTTCTTC,CASSSKGPYNEQFF
NA,NA,TRBJ2-7,TRBV5-1,TGCGCCAGCACCCAATCGGGATTCTACGAGCAGTACTTC,CASTQSGFYEQYF
TRBD1,NA,TRBJ2-1,TRBV6-4,TGTGCCAGAGTGATACAGGGGGCGGGTGAGCAGTTCTTC,CARVIQGAGEQFF
TRBD2,few,TRBJ2-1,TRBV4-3,TGCGCCAGCAGCCAGGCTAGCGGGGTCCTTGAGCAGTTCTTC,CASSQASGVLEQFF
NA,many,TRBJ2-6,TRBV18,TGTGCCAGCTCACCCGGACTCTCTGGGGCCAACGTCCTGACTTTC,CASSPGLSGANVLTF
NA,few,TRBJ2-7,TRBV28,TGTGCCAGCAGTCCGCCGTTCGGGAGTAATGACGAGCAGTACTTC,CASSPPFGSNDEQYF
TRBD1,NA,TRBJ1-5,TRBV6-1,TGTGCCAGCAGCCCCGGGACAGGCTACCAGCCCCAGCATTTT,CASSPGTGYQPQHF
NA,many,TRBJ2-7,TRBV30,TGTGCCTGGAGTGTTACGGCCTACGAGCAGTACTTC,CAWSVTAYEQYF
TRBD2,NA,TRBJ2-1,TRBV5-5,TGTGCCAGCAACCCTAGCGGGAGGTATGAGCAGTTCTTC,CASNPSGRYEQFF
TRBD1,NA,TRBJ1-2,TRBV20-1,TGCAGTGTCTCGACAGGGGGTAACTATGGCTACACCTTC,CSVSTGGNYGYTF
TRBD2,few,TRBJ2-1,TRBV12-5,TGTGCTAGTGGCCAAGCGGGACTGCGCACCAATGAGCAGTTCTTC,CASGQAGLRTNEQFF
TRBD1,few,TRBJ1-2,TRBV5-8,TGTGCCAGCAGCTTAGACAGGGGATCATTCTATGGCTACACCTTC,CASSLDRGSFYGYTF
TRBD1,few,TRBJ2-1,TRBV7-3,TGTGCCAGCAGCTCGGGGACAGAGTCCTACAATGAGCAGTTCTTC,CASSSGTESYNEQFF
NA,few,TRBJ1-3,TRBV12-3/TRBV12-4,TGTGCCAGCAGCAAGGGGCACCTCTCTGGAAACACCATATATTTT,CASSKGHLSGNTIYF
NA,NA,TRBJ2-1,TRBV2,TGTGCCAGCCACCCGCCTAGGCTCAATGAGCAGTTCTTC,CASHPPRLNEQFF
NA,many,TRBJ2-5,TRBV12-3/TRBV12-4,TGTGCCAGCAGCAGCAGGGAGGAGACCCAGTACTTC,CASSSREETQYF
NA,many,TRBJ2-3,TRBV6-4,TGTGCCAGCAGTGTCCGGGGAGGCCTCACAGATACGCAGTATTTT,CASSVRGGLTDTQYF
NA,few,TRBJ1-5,TRBV5-6,TGTGCCAGCAGTTCCCAGGCTACCTATCAGCCCCAGCATTTT,CASSSQATYQPQHF
TRBD1,NA,TRBJ1-1,TRBV14,TGTGCCAGCAGCCAGTATATAGGACAGGCGGACACTGAAGCTTTCTTT,CASSQYIGQADTEAFF
NA,NA,TRBJ2-5,TRBV9,TGTGCCAGCAGCGTAGAGGGCGGGTCAGGGGAGACCCAGTACTTC,CASSVEGGSGETQYF
NA,few,TRBJ2-1,TRBV20-1,TGCAGTGCTAGAGATCTCAGATACAATGAGCAGTTCTTC,CSARDLRYNEQFF
TRBD1,NA,TRBJ2-2,TRBV18,TGTGCCAGCTCACCGGCAGACAGGGCCTCTGCATGGACCGGGGAGCTGTTTTTT,CASSPADRASAWTGELFF
TRBD2,few,TRBJ2-7,TRBV6-2/TRBV6-3,TGTGCCAGCAATCCAGCGGGATTTCTACACGAGCAGTACTTC,CASNPAGFLHEQYF